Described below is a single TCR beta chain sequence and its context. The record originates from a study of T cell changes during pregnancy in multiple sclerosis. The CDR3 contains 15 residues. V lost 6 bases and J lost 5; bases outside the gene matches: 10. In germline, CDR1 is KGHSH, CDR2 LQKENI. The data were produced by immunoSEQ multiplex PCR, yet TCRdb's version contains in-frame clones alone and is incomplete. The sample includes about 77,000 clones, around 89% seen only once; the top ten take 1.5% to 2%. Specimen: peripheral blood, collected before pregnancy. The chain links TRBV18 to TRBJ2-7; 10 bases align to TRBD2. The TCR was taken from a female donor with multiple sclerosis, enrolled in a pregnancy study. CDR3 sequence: CASSRERGGPNEQYF. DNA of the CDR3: TGTGCCAGCTCCCGGGAGCGGGGGGGCCCCAACGAGCAGTACTTC.